A single sample gave rise to the 4 T cell receptor beta chains below, sequenced in a study of T cells in women clearing cervical HPV infection. Produced via immunoSEQ multiplex PCR; TCRdb's table is partial and in-frame only. The listing contains tens of thousands of clones. Material: blood buffy coat. These receptors all come from a woman between 18 and 69 years old with a cervical HPV16 infection that either progressed to CIN3+ or cleared (not recorded which).

For this clone: Germline is not matched at one junction end, which may reflect a read error. Read data end 3 residues before the CDR3 end; the end is taken from the germline J gene. Other DNA sequences of this sample code for an identical CDR3. V is TRBV2 and J is TRBJ2-7, with 10 bases lining up with TRBD2. The CDR3 is made up of 15 amino acids. Germline CDR1 and CDR2: SNHLY and FYNNEI. Incomplete CDR3 DNA: TGTGCCAGTAGTGAAGGGGGGACTAGCGTGTACGAG. The encoded protein is CASSEGGTSVYE. The entire CDR3 sequence reads CASSEGGTSVYEQYF.

Regarding this clone: Sequencing ends 3 residues short of the CDR3 end; the germline J gene provides the rest. The J gene is TRBJ2-5, the V gene TRBV11-3, with 9 bases lining up with TRBD2. Germline loops: CDR1 SGHNT, CDR2 YENEEA. The V gene end was trimmed by 3 bases and the J gene end by 4 bases; junction bases not matched to a gene: 3. This CDR3 comprises 14 residues. The covered CDR3 bases are TGTGCCAGCAGCTTTCGCGGGAGGGCAGAGACC. Translation: CASSFRGRAET. In full, the CDR3 is CASSFRGRAETQYF.

A note on this clone: The observed sequence ends 3 residues before the CDR3 terminus, with the missing tail filled in from the germline J gene. The chain is built from TRBV7-9 and TRBJ1-1; 8 bases fit TRBD1. The germline V gene has CDR1 SEHNR and CDR2 FQNEAQ (reference sequence). The V and J ends lost 3 bases and 3 bases, in that order; junction bases with no gene match: 3. The CDR3 runs to 14 residues. The CDR3 DNA, read in part, is TGTGCCAGCAGCTTTACAGGGGGTCACACTGAA. Its protein is CASSFTGGHTE. From start to end, the CDR3 is CASSFTGGHTEAFF.

In regard to this clone: The read ends 3 residues early relative to the CDR3; the germline J gene fills the gap. The rearrangement joins TRBV20-1 to TRBJ2-7, with a tentative D call TRBD1 (5 bases). This CDR3 comprises 14 residues. Trimming removed 4 bases at V and 0 bases at J, with 13 bases between. CDR1 and CDR2 (germline): DFQATT, SNEGSKA (reference sequence). Incomplete CDR3 DNA: TGCAGTGCTAAGGACAAGGAGTACTCCTACGAG. Translated, it gives CSAKDKEYSYE. The whole CDR3 sequence reads CSAKDKEYSYEQYF.